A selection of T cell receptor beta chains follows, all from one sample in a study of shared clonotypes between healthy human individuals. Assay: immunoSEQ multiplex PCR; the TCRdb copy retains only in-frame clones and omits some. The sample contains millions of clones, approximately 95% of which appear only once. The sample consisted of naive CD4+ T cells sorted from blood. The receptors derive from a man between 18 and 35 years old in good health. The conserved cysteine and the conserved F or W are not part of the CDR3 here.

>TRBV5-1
ASRLDKAEFYEQY
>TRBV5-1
ASSLGQTYSYEQY
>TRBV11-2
ASRLTGVETQY
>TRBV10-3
AISETGTVNSPLH
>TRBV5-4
ASSHTDRNTIY
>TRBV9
ASSRRGETDTQY
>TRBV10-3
AISEDLSPLH
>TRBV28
ASGSSYEQY
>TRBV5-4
ASSPDWGPNTEAF
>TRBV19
ASSPTGSQLAKNIQY
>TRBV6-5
ASSSHIRQPLEAF
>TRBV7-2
ASSRTGAVREQY
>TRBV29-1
SVPGTSGTSGTGELF
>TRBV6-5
ASSPWTGADTQY
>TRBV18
ASSPISWTSYGYT
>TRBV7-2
ASSLYRGVYEQY
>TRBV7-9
ASSLAGTRGEQF
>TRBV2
ASSDWYSNQPQH
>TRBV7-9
ASSLGQGKVTGELF